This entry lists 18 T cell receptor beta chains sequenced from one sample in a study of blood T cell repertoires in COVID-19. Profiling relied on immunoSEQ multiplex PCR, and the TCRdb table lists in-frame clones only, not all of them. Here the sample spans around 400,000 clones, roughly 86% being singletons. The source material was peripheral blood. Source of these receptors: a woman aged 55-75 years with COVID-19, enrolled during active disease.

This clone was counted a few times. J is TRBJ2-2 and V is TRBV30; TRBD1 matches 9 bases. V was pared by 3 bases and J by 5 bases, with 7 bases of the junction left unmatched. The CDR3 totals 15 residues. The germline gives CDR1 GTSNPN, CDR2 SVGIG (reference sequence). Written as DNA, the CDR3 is TGTGCCTGGAGGACAGGGGGGATTTTAACCGGGGAGCTGTTTTTT. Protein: CAWRTGGILTGELFF.

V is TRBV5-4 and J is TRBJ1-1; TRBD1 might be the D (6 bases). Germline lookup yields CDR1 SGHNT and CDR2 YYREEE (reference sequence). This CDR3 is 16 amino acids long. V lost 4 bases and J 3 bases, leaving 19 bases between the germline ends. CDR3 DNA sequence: TGTGCCAGCAGCCGCGAGACAGGCCACGGGGACACTGAAGCTTTCTTT. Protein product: CASSRETGHGDTEAFF.

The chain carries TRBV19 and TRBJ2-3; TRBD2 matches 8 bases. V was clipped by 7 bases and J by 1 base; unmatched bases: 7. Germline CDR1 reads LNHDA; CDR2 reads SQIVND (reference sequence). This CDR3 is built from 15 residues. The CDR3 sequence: CASTGGARGTDTQYF. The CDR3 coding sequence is TGTGCCAGTACCGGGGGGGCTCGTGGCACAGATACGCAGTATTTT.

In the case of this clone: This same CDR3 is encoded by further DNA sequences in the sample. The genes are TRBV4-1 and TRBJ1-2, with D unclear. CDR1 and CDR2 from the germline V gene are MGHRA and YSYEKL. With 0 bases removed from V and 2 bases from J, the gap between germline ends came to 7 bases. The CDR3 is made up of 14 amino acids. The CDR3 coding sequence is TGCGCCAGCAGCCAAGAGGACTCCAACTATGGCTACACCTTC. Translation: CASSQEDSNYGYTF.

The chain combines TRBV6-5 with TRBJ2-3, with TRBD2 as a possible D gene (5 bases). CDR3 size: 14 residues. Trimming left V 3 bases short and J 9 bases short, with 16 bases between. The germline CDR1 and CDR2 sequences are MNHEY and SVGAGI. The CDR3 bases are TGTGCCAGCAGTTATTACGAAGGGCTAGCCACGCAGTATTTT. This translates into CASSYYEGLATQYF.

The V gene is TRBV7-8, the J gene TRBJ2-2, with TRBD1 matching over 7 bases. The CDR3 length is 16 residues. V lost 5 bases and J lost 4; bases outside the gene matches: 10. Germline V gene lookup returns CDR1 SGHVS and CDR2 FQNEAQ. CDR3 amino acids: CASSLKGAPGTGELFF. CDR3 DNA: TGTGCCAGCAGCCTAAAGGGGGCGCCGGGCACCGGGGAGCTGTTTTTT.

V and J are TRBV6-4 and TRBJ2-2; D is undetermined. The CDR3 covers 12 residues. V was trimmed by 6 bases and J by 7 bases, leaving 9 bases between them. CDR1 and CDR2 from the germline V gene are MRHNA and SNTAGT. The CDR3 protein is CASSRRDGELFF. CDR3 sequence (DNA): TGTGCCAGCAGCCGAAGAGACGGGGAGCTGTTTTTT.

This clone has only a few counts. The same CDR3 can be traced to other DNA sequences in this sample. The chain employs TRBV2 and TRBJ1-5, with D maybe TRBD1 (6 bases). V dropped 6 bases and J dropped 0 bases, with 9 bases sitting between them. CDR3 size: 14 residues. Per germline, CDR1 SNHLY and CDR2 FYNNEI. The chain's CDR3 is CASSLQGSNQPQHF. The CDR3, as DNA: TGTGCCAGCAGCCTACAGGGTAGCAATCAGCCCCAGCATTTT.

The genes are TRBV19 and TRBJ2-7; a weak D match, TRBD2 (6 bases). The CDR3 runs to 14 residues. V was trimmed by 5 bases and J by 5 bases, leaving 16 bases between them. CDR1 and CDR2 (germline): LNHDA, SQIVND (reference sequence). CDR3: CASSPRGGTNEQYF. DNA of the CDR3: TGTGCCAGTAGTCCCCGCGGAGGGACCAACGAGCAGTACTTC.

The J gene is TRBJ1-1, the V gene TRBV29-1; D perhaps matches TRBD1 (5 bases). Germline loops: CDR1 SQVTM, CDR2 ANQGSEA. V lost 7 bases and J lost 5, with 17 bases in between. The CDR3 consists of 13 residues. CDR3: CSARNRYETEAFF. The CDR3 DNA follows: TGCAGCGCCCGAAACAGGTACGAAACTGAAGCTTTCTTT.

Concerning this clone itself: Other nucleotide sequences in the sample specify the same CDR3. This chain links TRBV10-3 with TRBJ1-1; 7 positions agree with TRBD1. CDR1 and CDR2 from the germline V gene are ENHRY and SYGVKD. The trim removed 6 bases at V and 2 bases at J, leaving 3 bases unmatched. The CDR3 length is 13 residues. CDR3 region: CAISGTVNTEAFF. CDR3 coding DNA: TGTGCCATCAGCGGGACAGTTAACACTGAAGCTTTCTTT.

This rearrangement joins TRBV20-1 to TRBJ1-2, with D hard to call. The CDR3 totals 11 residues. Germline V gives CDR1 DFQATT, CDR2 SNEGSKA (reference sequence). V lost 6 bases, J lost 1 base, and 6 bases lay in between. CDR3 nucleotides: TGCAGTGCCTACCTTAACTATGGCTACACCTTC. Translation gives CSAYLNYGYTF.

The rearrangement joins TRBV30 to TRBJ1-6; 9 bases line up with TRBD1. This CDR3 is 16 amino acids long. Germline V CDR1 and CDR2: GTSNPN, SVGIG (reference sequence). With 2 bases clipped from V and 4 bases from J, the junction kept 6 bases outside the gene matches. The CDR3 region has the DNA TGTGCCTGGAGTTCCCAGGGACAGGGATATAATTCACCCCTCCACTTT. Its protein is CAWSSQGQGYNSPLHF.

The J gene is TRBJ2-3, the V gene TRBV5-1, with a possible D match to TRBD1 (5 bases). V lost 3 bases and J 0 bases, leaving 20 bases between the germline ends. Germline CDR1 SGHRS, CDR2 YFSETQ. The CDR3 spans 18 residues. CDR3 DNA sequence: TGCGCCAGCAGCTGGAAGAAGGGGCCAGCGTCAAGCACAGATACGCAGTATTTT. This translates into CASSWKKGPASSTDTQYF.

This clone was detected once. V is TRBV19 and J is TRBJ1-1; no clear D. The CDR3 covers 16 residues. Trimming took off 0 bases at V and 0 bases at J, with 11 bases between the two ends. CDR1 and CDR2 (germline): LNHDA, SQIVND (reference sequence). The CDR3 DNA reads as TGTGCCAGTAGTATAGAGGCGGGTTCCCTGAACACTGAAGCTTTCTTT. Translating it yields CASSIEAGSLNTEAFF.

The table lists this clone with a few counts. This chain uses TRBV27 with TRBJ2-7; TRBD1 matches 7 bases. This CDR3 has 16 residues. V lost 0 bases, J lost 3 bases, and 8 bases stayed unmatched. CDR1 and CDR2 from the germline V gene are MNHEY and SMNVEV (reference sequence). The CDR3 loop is CASSLSGGDLGYEQYF. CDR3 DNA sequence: TGTGCCAGCAGTTTATCAGGGGGCGATCTCGGCTACGAGCAGTACTTC.

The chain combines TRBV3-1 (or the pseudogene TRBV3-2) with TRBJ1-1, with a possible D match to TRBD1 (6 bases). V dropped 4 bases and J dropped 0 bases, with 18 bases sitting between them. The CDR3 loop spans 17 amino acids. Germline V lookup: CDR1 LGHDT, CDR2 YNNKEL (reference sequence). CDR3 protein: CASSPLRAGGLNTEAFF. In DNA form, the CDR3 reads TGTGCCAGCAGCCCCCTCCGCGCGGGGGGCTTGAACACTGAAGCTTTCTTT.

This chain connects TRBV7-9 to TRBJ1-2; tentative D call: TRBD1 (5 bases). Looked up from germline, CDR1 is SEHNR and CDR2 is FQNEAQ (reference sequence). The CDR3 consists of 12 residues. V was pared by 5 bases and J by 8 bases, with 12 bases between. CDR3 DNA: TGTGCCAGCAGCCCAGGGCTTATAGGCTACACCTTC. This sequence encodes CASSPGLIGYTF.